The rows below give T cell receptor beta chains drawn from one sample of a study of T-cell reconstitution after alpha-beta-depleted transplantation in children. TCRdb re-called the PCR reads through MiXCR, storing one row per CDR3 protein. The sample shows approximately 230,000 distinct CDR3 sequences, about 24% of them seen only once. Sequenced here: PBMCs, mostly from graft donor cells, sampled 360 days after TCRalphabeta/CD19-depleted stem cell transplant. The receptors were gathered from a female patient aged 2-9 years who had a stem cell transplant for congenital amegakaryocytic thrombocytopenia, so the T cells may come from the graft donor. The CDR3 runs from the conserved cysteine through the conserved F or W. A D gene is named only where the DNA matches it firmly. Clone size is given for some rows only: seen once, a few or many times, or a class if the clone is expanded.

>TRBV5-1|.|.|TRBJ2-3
TGCGCCAGCAGAATAGGCAGCACAGATACGCAGTATTTT
CASRIGSTDTQYF
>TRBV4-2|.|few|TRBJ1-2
TGTGCCAGCAGCCAGGAAGAGGGGAGGGGAGGCTATGGCTACACCTTC
CASSQEEGRGGYGYTF
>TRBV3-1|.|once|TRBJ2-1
TGTGCCAGCAGCCGCAGAGGGAAGTACGGGTTGAGCTCCTACAATGAGCAGTTCTTC
CASSRRGKYGLSSYNEQFF
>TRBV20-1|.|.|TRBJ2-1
TGCAGTGCTAGAGATCTTGGGGTTGTCTACAATGAGCAGTTCTTC
CSARDLGVVYNEQFF
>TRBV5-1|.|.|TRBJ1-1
TGCGCCAGCAGCGGAATACAGGGCGTCAACACTGAAGCTTTCTTT
CASSGIQGVNTEAFF
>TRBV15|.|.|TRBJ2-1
TGTGCCACCAGCAGAGACCAGGGGCTGAGCTCCTACAATGAGCAGTTCTTC
CATSRDQGLSSYNEQFF
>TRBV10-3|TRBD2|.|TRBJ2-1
TGTGCCATCAGGGTAGCGGGGGACAGTCGAGGTGAGCAGTTCTTC
CAIRVAGDSRGEQFF
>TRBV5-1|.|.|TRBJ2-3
TGCGCCAGCAGCTTCGACGGGACCAGGGGAGATACGCAGTATTTT
CASSFDGTRGDTQYF
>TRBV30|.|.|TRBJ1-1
TGTGCCTGGATAACCGACAGACCCTTGTTTTGGGACACTGAAGCTTTCTTT
CAWITDRPLFWDTEAFF
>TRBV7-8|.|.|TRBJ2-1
TGTGCCAGCAGCTTAGCCCCGGGTGTGTGGACCCCGCAGTTCTTC
CASSLAPGVWTPQFF
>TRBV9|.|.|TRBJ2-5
TGTGCCAGCAGCCAGGGAGAAGAGACCCAGTACTTC
CASSQGEETQYF
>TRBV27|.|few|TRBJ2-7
TGTGCCAGCAGTTTCGGCAGTACCCTCTCCGAGCAGTACTTC
CASSFGSTLSEQYF
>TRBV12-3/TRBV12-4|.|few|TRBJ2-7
TGTGCCAGCAGCCCTGGTGAGGCCCACGAGCAGTACTTC
CASSPGEAHEQYF
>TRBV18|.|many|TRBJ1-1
TGTGCCAGCTCACCAAGGTTGAACACTGAAGCTTTCTTT
CASSPRLNTEAFF
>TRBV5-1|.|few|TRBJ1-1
TGCGCCAGCAGCTTGGTTCCTCTCGAGACTGAAGCTTTCTTT
CASSLVPLETEAFF
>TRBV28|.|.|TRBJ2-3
TGTGCCAGCAGTCGATGGGCCCTTAACCCAGATACGCAGTATTTT
CASSRWALNPDTQYF
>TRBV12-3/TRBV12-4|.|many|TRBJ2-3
TGTGCCAGCAGTGTGATGGATACGCAGTATTTT
CASSVMDTQYF
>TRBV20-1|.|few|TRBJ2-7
TGCAGTGCTTTCAGCCGGGACAACTCCTACGAGCAGTACTTC
CSAFSRDNSYEQYF
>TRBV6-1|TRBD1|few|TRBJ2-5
TGTGCCAGCAGCCGGGACAGGGGGCGAGGGACCCAGTACTTC
CASSRDRGRGTQYF
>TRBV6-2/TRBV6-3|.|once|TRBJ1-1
TGTGCCAGCAGTTACCTTGGAGGGGGGACTAACACTGAAGCTTTCTTT
CASSYLGGGTNTEAFF
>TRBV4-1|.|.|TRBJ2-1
TGCGCCAGCAGCCCTAGGGAACCCTCCTACAATGAGCAGTTCTTC
CASSPREPSYNEQFF
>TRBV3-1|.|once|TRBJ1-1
TGTGCCAGCAGCCAAGAGTCGAGCCGGAGGACTGAAGCTTTCTTT
CASSQESSRRTEAFF